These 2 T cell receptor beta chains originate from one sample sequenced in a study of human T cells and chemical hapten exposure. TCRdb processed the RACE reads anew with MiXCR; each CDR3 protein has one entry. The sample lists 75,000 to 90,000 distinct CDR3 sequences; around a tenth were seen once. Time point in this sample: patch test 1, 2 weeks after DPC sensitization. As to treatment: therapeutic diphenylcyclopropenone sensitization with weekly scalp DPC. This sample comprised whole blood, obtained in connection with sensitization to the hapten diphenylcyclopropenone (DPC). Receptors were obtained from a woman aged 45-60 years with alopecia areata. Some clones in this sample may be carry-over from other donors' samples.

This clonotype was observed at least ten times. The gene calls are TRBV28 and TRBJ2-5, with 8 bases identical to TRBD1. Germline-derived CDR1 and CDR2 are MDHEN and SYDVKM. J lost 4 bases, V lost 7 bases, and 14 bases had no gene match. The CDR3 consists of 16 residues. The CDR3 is CASTHPPGRGRETQYF. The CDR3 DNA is TGTGCCAGCACTCATCCGCCGGGCAGGGGGCGAGAGACCCAGTACTTC.

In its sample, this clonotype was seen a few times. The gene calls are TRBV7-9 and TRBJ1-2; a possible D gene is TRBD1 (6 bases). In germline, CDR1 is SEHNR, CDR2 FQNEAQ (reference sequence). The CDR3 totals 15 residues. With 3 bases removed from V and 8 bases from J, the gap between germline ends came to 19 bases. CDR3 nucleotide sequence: TGTGCCAGCAGCTTCTCGACAGGCTCCACTTTAGGCTACACCTTC. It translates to CASSFSTGSTLGYTF.